The clone carrying this T cell receptor beta chain was seen ten or more times. Unique molecular identifiers were incorporated when the TCRbeta library was constructed. Using its own MiXCR run on the PCR reads, TCRdb lists one record per CDR3 protein. The sample lists under 350,000 distinct CDR3 sequences, 9.9% seen once, with 10% in the top ten. This record comes from a study of T-cell reconstitution after alpha-beta-depleted transplantation in children. The sample was PBMCs from the stem cell graft donor, taken from the stem cell graft. The sequence was obtained from a human donor who donated a stem cell graft to a child with SCID.

The CDR3 region is CSAPAVARDRVYEQFF. The CDR3 bases are TGCAGTGCTCCAGCGGTGGCCCGGGACAGGGTGTATGAGCAGTTCTTC. The rearrangement joins TRBV20-1 to TRBJ2-1; 9 bases are a match to TRBD1. CDR1 and CDR2 (germline): DFQATT, SNEGSKA (reference sequence). CDR3 size: 16 residues. Trimming took 5 bases from V and 8 from J; bases not matched to a gene: 16.